This T cell receptor (beta chain) originates from a study of cytomegalovirus exposure and HLA in healthy donors. Background on the study: T cells numbering about 180 million yielded approximately 100 million unique TCR beta sequences in an earlier analysis.

Points on this clone: The antigen remains unidentified.

With 60 Vbeta and 13 Jbeta primers, the PCR was carried out. Only in-frame clones appear in the TCRdb table, and some are missing; sequencing was by immunoSEQ multiplex PCR. The table has 110,000 or so clones, over 65% seen once. Whole-study findings and limits: Clonal expansion, a later analysis showed, was greater in HLA-associated TCR beta chains than in equally common others.

CDR1 KGHSH and CDR2 LQKENI come from the germline V gene. After removal of 6 bases from V and 2 bases from J, the junction contained 3 bases not matched to a gene. CDR3 length: 15 amino acids. Specimen: PBMCs. This chain joins TRBV18 and TRBJ2-7, with 14 bases fitting TRBD2. The TCR comes from a woman between 35 and 50 years old in good health and CMV-seropositive. The CDR3 region is CASSQGLAGAYEQYF. The DNA of the CDR3 is TGTGCCAGCTCTCAGGGACTAGCGGGAGCCTACGAGCAGTACTTC.